The clone carrying this T cell receptor beta chain was detected many times. Its target is unknown. The entry originates in a study of early T cells in non-severe SARS-CoV-2 infection. For the study at large: Chains from this unsorted whole-blood bulk RNA could not be paired. Study-wide findings and caveats: Anti-spike CD8 specificities were favored by VDJdb matching, whose results missed private and CD4 specificities.

Unique molecular identifiers were affixed to single, distinct cDNA molecules. TCRdb used MiXCR to reprocess the 5' RACE reads, holding one entry per CDR3 protein. The sample has some 40,000 distinct CDR3 sequences, 4.5% to 7% seen once. The CDR3 sequence is 14 residues long. V was cut by 5 bases and J by 4 bases, with 14 bases left in between. Looked up from germline, CDR1 is LNHDA and CDR2 is SQIVND (reference sequence). V gene TRBV19 combines with J gene TRBJ1-2, with no clear D. The specimen was whole blood, collected at baseline. This clonotype was obtained from an adult who was a healthcare worker with PCR-confirmed SARS-CoV-2 infection or an uninfected control (not recorded which). The CDR3 loop is CASSGYRVFYGYTF. In nucleotides, the CDR3 is TGTGCCAGTAGTGGTTACCGGGTCTTCTATGGCTACACCTTC.